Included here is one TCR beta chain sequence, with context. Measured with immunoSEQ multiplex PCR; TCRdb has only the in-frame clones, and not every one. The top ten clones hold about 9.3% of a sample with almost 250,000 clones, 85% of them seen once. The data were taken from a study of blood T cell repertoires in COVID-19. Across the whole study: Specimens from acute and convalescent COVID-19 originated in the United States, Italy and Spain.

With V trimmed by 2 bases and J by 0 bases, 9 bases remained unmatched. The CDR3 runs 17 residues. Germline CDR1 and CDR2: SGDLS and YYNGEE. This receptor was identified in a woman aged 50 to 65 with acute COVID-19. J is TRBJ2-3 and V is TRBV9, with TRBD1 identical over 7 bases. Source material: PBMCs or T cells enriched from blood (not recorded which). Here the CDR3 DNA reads TGTGCCAGCAGCGTGAGGTGGGGACAGTCAAGCACAGATACGCAGTATTTT. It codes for CASSVRWGQSSTDTQYF. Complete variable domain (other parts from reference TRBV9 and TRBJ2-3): DSGVTQTPKHLITATGQRVTLRCSPRSGDLSVYWYQQSLDQGLQFLIQYYNGEERAKGNILERFSAQQFPDLHSELNLSSLELGDSALYFCASSVRWGQSSTDTQYFGPGTRLTVL.